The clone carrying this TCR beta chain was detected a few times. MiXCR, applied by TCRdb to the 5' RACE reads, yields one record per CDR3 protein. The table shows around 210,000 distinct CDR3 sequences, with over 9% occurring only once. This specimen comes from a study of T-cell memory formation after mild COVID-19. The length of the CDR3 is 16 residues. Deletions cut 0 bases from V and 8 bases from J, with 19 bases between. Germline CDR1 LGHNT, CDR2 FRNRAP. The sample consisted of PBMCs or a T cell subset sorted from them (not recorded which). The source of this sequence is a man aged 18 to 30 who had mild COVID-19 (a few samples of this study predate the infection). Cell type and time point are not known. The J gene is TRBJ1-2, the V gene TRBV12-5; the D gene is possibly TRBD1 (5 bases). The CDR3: CASGLVPGTRGVGYTF. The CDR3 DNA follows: TGTGCTAGTGGTTTGGTTCCTGGGACGAGGGGTGTAGGCTACACCTTC.